The source of this T cell receptor (beta chain) is a study of blood T cells in healthy people across ages. Notes on the study in general: Across samples, TCR beta diversity tracked strongly with naive T cell percentage.

A note on this clonotype: What it recognizes is unknown.

CDR1 is SEHNR, CDR2 FQNEAQ, per germline (reference sequence). CDR3 length equals 14 residues. V was cut by 3 bases and J by 6 bases, with 9 bases left in between. Researchers report isolating at least 6 million PBMCs per sample. For the second PCR, which ran for about 7 to 11 cycles, a sample-barcoded 5' primer and a J-beta primer mix were used. The authors tagged each cDNA molecule using a template-switch adaptor with 12 random nucleotides. TCRdb analysed the 5' RACE reads with MiXCR anew, one entry per CDR3 protein. Of approximately 490,000 distinct CDR3 sequences listed, approximately 25% were seen once; the top ten hold around 10%. The sample was also reused in another study, on T cells of mothers and their children. From that report: Samples came from a few healthy Caucasian mothers and their six children.

The chain links TRBV7-9 to TRBJ1-6; D is unresolved. Sequencing used blood. The source of this sequence is a boy younger than 18 in good health. CDR3 nucleotide sequence: TGTGCCAGCAGCTTGACTGAAAGTAATTCACCCCTCCACTTT. This codes for CASSLTESNSPLHF.